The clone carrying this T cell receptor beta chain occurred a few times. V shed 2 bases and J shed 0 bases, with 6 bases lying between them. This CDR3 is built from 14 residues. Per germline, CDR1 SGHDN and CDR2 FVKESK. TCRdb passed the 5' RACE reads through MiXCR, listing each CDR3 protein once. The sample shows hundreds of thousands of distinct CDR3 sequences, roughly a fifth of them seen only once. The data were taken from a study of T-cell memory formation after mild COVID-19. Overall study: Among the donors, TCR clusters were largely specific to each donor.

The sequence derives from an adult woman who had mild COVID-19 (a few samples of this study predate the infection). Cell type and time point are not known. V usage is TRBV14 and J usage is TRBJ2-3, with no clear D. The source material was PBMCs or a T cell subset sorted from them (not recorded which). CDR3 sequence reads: CASSQLPSTDTQYF. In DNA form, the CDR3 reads TGTGCCAGCAGCCAATTGCCCAGCACAGATACGCAGTATTTT.